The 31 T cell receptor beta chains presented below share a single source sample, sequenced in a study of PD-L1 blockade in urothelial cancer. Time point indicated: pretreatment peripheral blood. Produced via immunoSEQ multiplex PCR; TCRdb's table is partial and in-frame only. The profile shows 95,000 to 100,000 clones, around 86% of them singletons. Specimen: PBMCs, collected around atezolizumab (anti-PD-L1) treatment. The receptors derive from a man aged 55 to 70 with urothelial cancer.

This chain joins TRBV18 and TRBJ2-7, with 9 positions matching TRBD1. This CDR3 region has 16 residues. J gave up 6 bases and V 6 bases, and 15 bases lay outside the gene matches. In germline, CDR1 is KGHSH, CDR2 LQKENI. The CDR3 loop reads CASSQYGTGKLGEQYF. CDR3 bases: TGTGCCAGCTCTCAATACGGGACAGGGAAACTGGGCGAGCAGTACTTC.

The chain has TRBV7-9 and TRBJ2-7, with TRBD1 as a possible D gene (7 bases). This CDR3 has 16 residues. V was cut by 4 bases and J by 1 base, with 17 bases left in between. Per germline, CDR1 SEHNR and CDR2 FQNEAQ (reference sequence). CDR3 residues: CASSSTRGARSYEQYF. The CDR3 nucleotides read TGTGCCAGCAGCTCCACCAGGGGGGCGCGGTCCTACGAGCAGTACTTC.

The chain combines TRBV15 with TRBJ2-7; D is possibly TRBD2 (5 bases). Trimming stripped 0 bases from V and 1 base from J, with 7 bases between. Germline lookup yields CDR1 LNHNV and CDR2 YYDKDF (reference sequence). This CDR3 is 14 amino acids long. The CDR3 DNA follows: TGTGCCACCAGCAGAGAGGGCGGGTCCTACGAGCAGTACTTC. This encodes CATSREGGSYEQYF.

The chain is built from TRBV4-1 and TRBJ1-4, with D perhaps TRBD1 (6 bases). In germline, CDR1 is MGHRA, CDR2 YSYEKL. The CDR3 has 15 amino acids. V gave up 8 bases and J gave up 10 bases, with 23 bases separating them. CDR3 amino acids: CASAANPGTPGKLFF. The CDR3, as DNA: TGCGCCAGCGCCGCAAACCCCGGGACACCCGGAAAACTGTTTTTT.

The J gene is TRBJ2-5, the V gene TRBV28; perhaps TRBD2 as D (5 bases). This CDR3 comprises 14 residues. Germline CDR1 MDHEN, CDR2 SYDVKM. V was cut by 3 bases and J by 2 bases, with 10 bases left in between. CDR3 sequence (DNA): TGTGCCAGCAGTTTTTTTCGCGGGCAAGAGACCCAGTACTTC. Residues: CASSFFRGQETQYF.

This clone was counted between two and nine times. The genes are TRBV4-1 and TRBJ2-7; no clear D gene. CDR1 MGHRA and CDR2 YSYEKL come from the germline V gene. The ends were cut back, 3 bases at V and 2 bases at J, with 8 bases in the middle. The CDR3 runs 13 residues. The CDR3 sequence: CASSHSFTYEQYF. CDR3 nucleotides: TGCGCCAGCAGCCACTCCTTTACCTACGAGCAGTACTTC.

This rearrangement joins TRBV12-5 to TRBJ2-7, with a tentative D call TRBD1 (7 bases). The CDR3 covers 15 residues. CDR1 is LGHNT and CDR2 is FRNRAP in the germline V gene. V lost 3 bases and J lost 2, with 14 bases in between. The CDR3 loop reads CASGFDAGGPYEQYF. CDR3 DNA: TGTGCTAGTGGTTTCGACGCAGGGGGGCCCTACGAGCAGTACTTC.

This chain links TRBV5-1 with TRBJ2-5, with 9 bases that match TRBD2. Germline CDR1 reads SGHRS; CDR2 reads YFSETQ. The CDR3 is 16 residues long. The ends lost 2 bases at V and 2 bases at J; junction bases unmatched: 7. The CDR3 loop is CASSLGVAGAQETQYF. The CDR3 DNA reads TGCGCCAGCAGCTTAGGGGTAGCGGGGGCACAAGAGACCCAGTACTTC.

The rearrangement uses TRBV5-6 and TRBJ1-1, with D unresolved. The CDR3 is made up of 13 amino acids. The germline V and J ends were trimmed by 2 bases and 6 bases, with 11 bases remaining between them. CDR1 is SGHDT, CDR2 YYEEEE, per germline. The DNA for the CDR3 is TGTGCCAGCAGCTTCGATGCGGGTCCTGAAGCTTTCTTT. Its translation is CASSFDAGPEAFF.

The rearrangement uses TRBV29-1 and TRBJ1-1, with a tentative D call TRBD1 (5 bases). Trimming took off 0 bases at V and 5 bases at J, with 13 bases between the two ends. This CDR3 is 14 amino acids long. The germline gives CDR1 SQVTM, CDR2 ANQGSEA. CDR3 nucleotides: TGCAGCGTTGAAGATATTGGGGCGCGAACTGAAGCTTTCTTT. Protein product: CSVEDIGARTEAFF.

CDR3 nucleotide sequence: TGTGCCAGCACCGGGGGAGGGACAGGGATGTTTCGAACTAATGAAAAACTGTTTTTT. This encodes CASTGGGTGMFRTNEKLFF. This chain joins TRBV2 and TRBJ1-4, with 9 bases identical to TRBD1. J lost 1 base, V lost 7 bases, and 16 bases had no gene match. Germline assignment: CDR1 SNHLY and CDR2 FYNNEI. The CDR3 loop spans 19 amino acids.

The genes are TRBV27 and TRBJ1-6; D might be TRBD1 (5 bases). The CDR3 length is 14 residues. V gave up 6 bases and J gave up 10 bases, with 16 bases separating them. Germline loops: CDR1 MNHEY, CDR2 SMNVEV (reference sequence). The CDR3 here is CASRPHPGYSPLHF. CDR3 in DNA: TGTGCCAGCAGACCTCATCCAGGGTACTCACCCCTCCACTTT.

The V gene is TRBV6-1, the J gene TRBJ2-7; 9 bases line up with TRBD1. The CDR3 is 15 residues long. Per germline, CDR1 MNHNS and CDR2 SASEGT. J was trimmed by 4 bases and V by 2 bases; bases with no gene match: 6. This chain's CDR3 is CASSESYRGLYEQYF. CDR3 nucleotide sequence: TGTGCCAGCAGTGAAAGTTACAGGGGGCTATACGAGCAGTACTTC.

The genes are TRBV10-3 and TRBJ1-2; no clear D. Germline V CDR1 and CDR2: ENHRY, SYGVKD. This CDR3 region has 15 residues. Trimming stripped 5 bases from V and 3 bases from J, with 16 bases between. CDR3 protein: CAISLSIGADYGYTF. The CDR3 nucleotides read TGTGCCATCAGTCTCTCCATCGGAGCCGACTATGGCTACACCTTC.

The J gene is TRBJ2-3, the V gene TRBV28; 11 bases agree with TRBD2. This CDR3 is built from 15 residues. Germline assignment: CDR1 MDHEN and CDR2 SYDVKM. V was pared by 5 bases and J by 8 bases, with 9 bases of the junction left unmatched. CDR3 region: CASSASLAGAGTQYF. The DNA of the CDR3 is TGTGCCAGCAGTGCCTCACTAGCGGGAGCGGGTACGCAGTATTTT.

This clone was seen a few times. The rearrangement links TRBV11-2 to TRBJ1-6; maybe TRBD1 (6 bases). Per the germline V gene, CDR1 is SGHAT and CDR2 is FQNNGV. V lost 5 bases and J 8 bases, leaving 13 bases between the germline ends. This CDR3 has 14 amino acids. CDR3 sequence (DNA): TGTGCCAGCAGCCTGAGGGGGGGCGATTCACCCCTCCACTTT. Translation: CASSLRGGDSPLHF.

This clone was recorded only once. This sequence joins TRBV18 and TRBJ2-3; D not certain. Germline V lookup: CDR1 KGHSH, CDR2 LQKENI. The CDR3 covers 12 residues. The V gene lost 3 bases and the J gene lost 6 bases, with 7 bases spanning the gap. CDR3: CASSPGSDTQYF. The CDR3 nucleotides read TGTGCCAGCTCACCCGGGTCGGATACGCAGTATTTT.

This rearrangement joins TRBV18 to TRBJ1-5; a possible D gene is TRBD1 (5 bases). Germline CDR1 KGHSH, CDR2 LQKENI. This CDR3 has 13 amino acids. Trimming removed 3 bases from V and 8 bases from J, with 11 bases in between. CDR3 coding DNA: TGTGCCAGCTCACCGGTTGCGGGGGAGCCCCAGCATTTT. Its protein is CASSPVAGEPQHF.

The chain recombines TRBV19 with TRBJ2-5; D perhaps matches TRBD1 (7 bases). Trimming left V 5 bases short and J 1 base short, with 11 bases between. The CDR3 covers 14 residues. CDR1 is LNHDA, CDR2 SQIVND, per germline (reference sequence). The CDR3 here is CASSAGQPQETQYF. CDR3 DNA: TGTGCCAGTAGTGCGGGACAGCCCCAAGAGACCCAGTACTTC. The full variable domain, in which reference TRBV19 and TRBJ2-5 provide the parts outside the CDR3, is DGGITQSPKYLFRKEGQNVTLSCEQNLNHDAMYWYRQDPGQGLRLIYYSQIVNDFQKGDIAEGYSVSREKKESFPLTVTSAQKNPTAFYLCASSAGQPQETQYFGPGTRLLVL.

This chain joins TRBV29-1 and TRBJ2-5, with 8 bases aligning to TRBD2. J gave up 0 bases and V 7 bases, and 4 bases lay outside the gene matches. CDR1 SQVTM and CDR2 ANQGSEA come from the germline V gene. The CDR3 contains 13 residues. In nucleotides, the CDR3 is TGCAGCGCGAGCGGGAGCGACCAAGAGACCCAGTACTTC. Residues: CSASGSDQETQYF.

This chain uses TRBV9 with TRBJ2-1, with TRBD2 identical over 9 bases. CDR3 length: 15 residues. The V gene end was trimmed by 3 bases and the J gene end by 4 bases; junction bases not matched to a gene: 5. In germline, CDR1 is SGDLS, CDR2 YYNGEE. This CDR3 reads CASSAERGVYNEQFF. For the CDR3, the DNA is TGTGCCAGCAGCGCGGAGCGGGGGGTTTACAATGAGCAGTTCTTC. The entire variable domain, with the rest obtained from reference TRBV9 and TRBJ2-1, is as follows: DSGVTQTPKHLITATGQRVTLRCSPRSGDLSVYWYQQSLDQGLQFLIQYYNGEERAKGNILERFSAQQFPDLHSELNLSSLELGDSALYFCASSAERGVYNEQFFGPGTRLTVL.

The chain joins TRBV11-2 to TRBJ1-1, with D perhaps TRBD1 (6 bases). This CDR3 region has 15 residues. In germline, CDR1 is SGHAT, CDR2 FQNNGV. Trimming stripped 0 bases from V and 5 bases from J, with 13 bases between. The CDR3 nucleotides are TGTGCCAGCAGCTTAGAGGGGGCGCGGAGGACTGAAGCTTTCTTT. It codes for CASSLEGARRTEAFF. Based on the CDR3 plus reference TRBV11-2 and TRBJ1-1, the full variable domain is EAGVAQSPRYKIIEKRQSVAFWCNPISGHATLYWYQQILGQGPKLLIQFQNNGVVDDSQLPKDRFSAERLKGVDSTLKIQPAKLEDSAVYLCASSLEGARRTEAFFGQGTRLTVV.

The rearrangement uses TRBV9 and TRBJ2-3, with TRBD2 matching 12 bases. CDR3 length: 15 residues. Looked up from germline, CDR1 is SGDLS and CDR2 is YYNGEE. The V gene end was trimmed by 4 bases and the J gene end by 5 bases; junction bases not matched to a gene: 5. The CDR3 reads CASSTLAGGGDTQYF. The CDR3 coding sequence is TGTGCCAGCAGCACCCTAGCGGGGGGGGGAGATACGCAGTATTTT.

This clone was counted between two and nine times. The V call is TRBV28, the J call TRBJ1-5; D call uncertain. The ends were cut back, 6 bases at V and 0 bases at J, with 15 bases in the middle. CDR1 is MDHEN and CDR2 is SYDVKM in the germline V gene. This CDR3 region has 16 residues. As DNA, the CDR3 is TGTGCCAGCAGACGGATCGAACAGCTTAGCAATCAGCCCCAGCATTTT. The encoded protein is CASRRIEQLSNQPQHF.

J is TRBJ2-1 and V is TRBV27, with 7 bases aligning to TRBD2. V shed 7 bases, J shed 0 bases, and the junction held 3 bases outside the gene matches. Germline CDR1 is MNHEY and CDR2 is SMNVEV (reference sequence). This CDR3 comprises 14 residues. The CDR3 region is CASTSGSSYNEQFF. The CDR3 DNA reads TGTGCCAGCACTAGCGGCTCCTCCTACAATGAGCAGTTCTTC.

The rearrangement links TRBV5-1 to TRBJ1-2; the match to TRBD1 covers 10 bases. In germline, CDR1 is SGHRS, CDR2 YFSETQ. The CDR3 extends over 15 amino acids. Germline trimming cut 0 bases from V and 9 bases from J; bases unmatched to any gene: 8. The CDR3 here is CASSLAPGQGSSYTF. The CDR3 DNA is TGCGCCAGCAGCTTGGCCCCGGGACAGGGGTCGAGCTACACCTTC.

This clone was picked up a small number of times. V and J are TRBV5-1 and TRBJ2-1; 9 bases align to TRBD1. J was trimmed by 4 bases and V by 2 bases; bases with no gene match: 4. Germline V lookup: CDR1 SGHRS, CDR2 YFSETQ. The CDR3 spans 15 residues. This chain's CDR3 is CASSLETGGYNEQFF. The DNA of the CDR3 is TGCGCCAGCAGCTTAGAGACAGGGGGTTACAATGAGCAGTTCTTC.

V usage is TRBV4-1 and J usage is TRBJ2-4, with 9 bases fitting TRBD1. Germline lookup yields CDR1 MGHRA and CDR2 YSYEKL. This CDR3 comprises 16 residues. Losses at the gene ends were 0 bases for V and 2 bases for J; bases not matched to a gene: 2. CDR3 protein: CASSQDGTGPKNIQYF. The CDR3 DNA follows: TGCGCCAGCAGCCAAGACGGGACAGGGCCCAAAAACATTCAGTACTTC.

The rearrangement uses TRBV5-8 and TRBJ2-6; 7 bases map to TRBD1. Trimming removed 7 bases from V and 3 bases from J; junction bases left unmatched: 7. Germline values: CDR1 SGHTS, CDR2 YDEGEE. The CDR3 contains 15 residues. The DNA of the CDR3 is TGTGCCAGCGCCCAGACAGGGAGTGGGGCCAACGTCCTGACTTTC. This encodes CASAQTGSGANVLTF.

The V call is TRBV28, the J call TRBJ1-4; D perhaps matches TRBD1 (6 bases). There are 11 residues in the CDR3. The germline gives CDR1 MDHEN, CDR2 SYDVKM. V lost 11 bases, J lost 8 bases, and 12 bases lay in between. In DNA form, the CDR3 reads TGTGCCGGACAGTTGGGAGAAAAACTGTTTTTT. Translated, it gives CAGQLGEKLFF. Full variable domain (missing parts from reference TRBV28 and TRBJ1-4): DVKVTQSSRYLVKRTGEKVFLECVQDMDHENMFWYRQDPGLGLRLIYFSYDVKMKEKGDIPEGYSVSREKKERFSLILESASTNQTSMYLCAGQLGEKLFFGSGTQLSVL.

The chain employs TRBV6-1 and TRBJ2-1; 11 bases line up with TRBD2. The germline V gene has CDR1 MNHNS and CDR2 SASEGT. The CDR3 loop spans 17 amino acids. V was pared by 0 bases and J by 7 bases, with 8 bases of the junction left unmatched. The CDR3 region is CASSEALSGRARNEQFF. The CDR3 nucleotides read TGTGCCAGCAGTGAAGCGCTTAGCGGGAGGGCCAGGAATGAGCAGTTCTTC.